These 24 T cell receptor beta chains were sequenced from one sample in a study of radiation and T cells in renal cell carcinoma. The time point: baseline pretreatment blood. Specified treatment: 15 Gy SBRT to primary tumor, nephrectomy 4 weeks later. The data were produced by immunoSEQ multiplex PCR, yet TCRdb's version contains in-frame clones alone and is incomplete. The repertoire consists of some 100,000 clones, with 82% occurring once and the leading ten covering roughly 6%. Here the sequenced sample was blood, taken from a patient whose treatment included radiotherapy and nephrectomy. Receptors originate from a man between 60 and 75 years old with renal cell carcinoma.

J is TRBJ2-5 and V is TRBV5-1; TRBD1 aligns across 8 bases. Germline CDR1 reads SGHRS; CDR2 reads YFSETQ. V shed 10 bases and J 5 bases; nucleotides not matched to a gene: 7. The CDR3 has 12 residues. The CDR3 DNA reads TGCGCCTCCTTTGGACAGGGTGAGACCCAGTACTTC. It translates to CASFGQGETQYF.

The chain is built from TRBV30 and TRBJ2-5; 7 bases agree with TRBD1. The germline V gene has CDR1 GTSNPN and CDR2 SVGIG (reference sequence). The CDR3 is made up of 14 amino acids. Unmatched junction bases numbered 5, after V lost 2 bases and J lost 2 bases. The CDR3 DNA follows: TGTGCCTGGAGTAGGGGCAGGGGGCAAGAGACCCAGTACTTC. Amino acids: CAWSRGRGQETQYF.

This clone appeared a few times. The CDR3 DNA follows: TGTGCCTGGAGTTTCCGACAGGGAGGGTGGAATGAGCAGTTCTTC. Amino acids: CAWSFRQGGWNEQFF. The chain combines TRBV30 with TRBJ2-1; either TRBD1 or TRBD2 may fit D (7 bases each). From germline, CDR1 is GTSNPN and CDR2 SVGIG (reference sequence). The CDR3 is 15 amino acids. V was pared by 2 bases and J by 7 bases, with 18 bases between. Complete variable domain (other parts from reference TRBV30 and TRBJ2-1): SQTIHQWPATLVQPVGSPLSLECTVEGTSNPNLYWYRQAAGRGLQLLFYSVGIGQISSEVPQNLSASRPQDRQFILSSKKLLLSDSGFYLCAWSFRQGGWNEQFFGPGTRLTVL.

The chain employs TRBV27 and TRBJ2-2, with D tentatively TRBD1 or TRBD2 (6 bases each). The CDR3 has 15 amino acids. The germline V gene has CDR1 MNHEY and CDR2 SMNVEV (reference sequence). The V end lost 5 bases, the J end lost 0 bases, and 10 bases lay between the germline ends. CDR3 in DNA: TGTGCCAGCAGTCAAAGGGGGGCGAACACCGGGGAGCTGTTTTTT. It codes for CASSQRGANTGELFF.

This clone turned up a few times. The V and J genes are TRBV29-1 and TRBJ2-3, with TRBD2 as a possible D gene (5 bases). V was pared by 5 bases and J by 1 base, with 10 bases between. The V gene's germline CDR1 is SQVTM and CDR2 ANQGSEA. The CDR3 length is 13 residues. CDR3 nucleotides: TGCAGCGTTCGTCTTAGCGGCACAGATACGCAGTATTTT. Its protein product is CSVRLSGTDTQYF.

This clone occurred once. CDR3 sequence (DNA): TGTGCCAGCAGCAAGAGGGCCACTAGCACAGATACGCAGTATTTT. Its translation is CASSKRATSTDTQYF. V is TRBV7-2 and J is TRBJ2-3; possible D gene TRBD2, 5 bases. CDR1 and CDR2 (germline): SGHTA, FQGNSA. The germline V and J ends were trimmed by 5 bases and 0 bases, with 12 bases remaining between them. This CDR3 region has 15 residues.

The chain links TRBV28 to TRBJ2-1; 7 bases agree with TRBD1. The CDR3 extends over 14 amino acids. CDR1 and CDR2 (germline): MDHEN, SYDVKM. V dropped 3 bases and J dropped 7; count of bases not matched to a gene: 6. The CDR3 bases are TGTGCCAGCAGTTTGACAGGGTATAAGAATGAGCAGTTCTTC. Translated, it gives CASSLTGYKNEQFF. The variable domain in full, with the rest retrieved from reference TRBV28 and TRBJ2-1, is DVKVTQSSRYLVKRTGEKVFLECVQDMDHENMFWYRQDPGLGLRLIYFSYDVKMKEKGDIPEGYSVSREKKERFSLILESASTNQTSMYLCASSLTGYKNEQFFGPGTRLTVL.

J is TRBJ2-3 and V is TRBV9; TRBD1 aligns across 8 bases. V was clipped by 0 bases and J by 5 bases; unmatched bases: 8. The CDR3 is 16 amino acids. Germline assignment: CDR1 SGDLS and CDR2 YYNGEE. The CDR3 coding sequence is TGTGCCAGCAGCGTAGTGGGCAGGGGGCTTATAGATACGCAGTATTTT. It is translated as CASSVVGRGLIDTQYF.

Only a few counts were recorded for this clone. This chain connects TRBV6-6 to TRBJ2-6; D is ambiguous. Per the germline V gene, CDR1 is MNHNY and CDR2 is SVGAGI (reference sequence). V was trimmed by 0 bases and J by 0 bases, leaving 3 bases between them. The CDR3 is 15 residues long. CDR3 in amino acids: CASSYSSSGANVLTF. As DNA, the CDR3 is TGTGCCAGCAGTTACTCGAGCTCTGGGGCCAACGTCCTGACTTTC.

This clone showed up just once. The chain links TRBV20-1 to TRBJ2-1; 7 bases line up with TRBD2. Germline V gene sequence: CDR1 DFQATT, CDR2 SNEGSKA (reference sequence). V lost 3 bases, J lost 8 bases, and 1 base stayed unmatched. The CDR3 has 11 amino acids. Here the CDR3 reads CSARTSYEQFF. As DNA, the CDR3 is TGCAGTGCTAGGACTAGCTATGAGCAGTTCTTC.

The chain is built from TRBV15 and TRBJ1-1; D may be TRBD1 (5 bases). V lost 0 bases to trimming and J lost 0 bases, with 11 bases between them. Per germline, CDR1 LNHNV and CDR2 YYDKDF (reference sequence). The CDR3 is 16 amino acids. The CDR3 DNA is TGTGCCACCAGCAGAGAAGGAGACAGTTTGAACACTGAAGCTTTCTTT. Translation: CATSREGDSLNTEAFF.

The chain recombines TRBV4-2 with TRBJ2-7, with D hard to call. Germline CDR1 is LGHNA and CDR2 is YNFKEQ. Trimming removed 4 bases at V and 12 bases at J, with 19 bases between. The CDR3 is 13 amino acids. The CDR3 DNA follows: TGTGCCAGCAGCCTCACTACGGGCGGATATCTGTACTTC. It translates to CASSLTTGGYLYF.

The chain employs TRBV6-5 and TRBJ2-7; the match to TRBD1 covers 8 bases. Germline V gene lookup returns CDR1 MNHEY and CDR2 SVGAGI. The CDR3 totals 15 residues. V trimming: 5 bases; J trimming: 4 bases; junction bases outside the gene matches: 10. The CDR3 region is CASSKPGQGGYEQYF. In DNA form, the CDR3 reads TGTGCCAGCAGTAAGCCCGGACAGGGAGGATACGAGCAGTACTTC.

V and J are TRBV28 and TRBJ1-3; D uncertain. This CDR3 is built from 14 residues. Trimming took off 2 bases at V and 0 bases at J, with 5 bases between the two ends. Germline V gene data show CDR1 as MDHEN and CDR2 as SYDVKM. This CDR3 reads CASSLRASGNTIYF. CDR3 bases: TGTGCCAGCAGTTTAAGGGCCTCTGGAAACACCATATATTTT. Complete variable domain (other parts from reference TRBV28 and TRBJ1-3): DVKVTQSSRYLVKRTGEKVFLECVQDMDHENMFWYRQDPGLGLRLIYFSYDVKMKEKGDIPEGYSVSREKKERFSLILESASTNQTSMYLCASSLRASGNTIYFGEGSWLTVV.

The rearrangement links TRBV18 to TRBJ1-4; D gene unclear. Germline CDR1 KGHSH, CDR2 LQKENI. The CDR3 sequence is 15 residues long. The V and J ends lost 1 base and 3 bases respectively, with 9 bases between them. CDR3 sequence reads: CASSPQGKSNEKLFF. CDR3 nucleotide sequence: TGTGCCAGCTCACCACAGGGTAAATCTAATGAAAAACTGTTTTTT.

The gene calls are TRBV2 and TRBJ2-4; a possible D gene is TRBD1 (5 bases). This CDR3 is 16 amino acids long. Per germline, CDR1 SNHLY and CDR2 FYNNEI. V gave up 2 bases and J gave up 0 bases, with 11 bases separating them. For the CDR3, the DNA is TGTGCCAGCAGTGAACGAGGACACTTAGCCAAAAACATTCAGTACTTC. Translated: CASSERGHLAKNIQYF.

The chain carries TRBV7-9 and TRBJ2-7; 10 bases are a match to TRBD2. Germline CDR1 reads SEHNR; CDR2 reads FQNEAQ (reference sequence). The junction had 2 bases not matched to a gene; V was cut back by 0 bases and J by 9 bases. The CDR3 is 13 residues long. CDR3 sequence (DNA): TGTGCCAGCAGCTTAGCGGGACTAGCGATGCAGTACTTC. Protein sequence: CASSLAGLAMQYF.

V gene TRBV27 combines with J gene TRBJ2-3, with 11 bases that match TRBD2. V was pared by 2 bases and J by 4 bases, with 5 bases of the junction left unmatched. The CDR3 is 16 residues long. Germline lookup yields CDR1 MNHEY and CDR2 SMNVEV (reference sequence). CDR3 sequence (DNA): TGTGCCAGCAGTTTAAATTCGGGACTAGCGGCAGATACGCAGTATTTT. It yields the protein CASSLNSGLAADTQYF.

The V gene is TRBV28, the J gene TRBJ2-5; the D is unclear. Germline-derived CDR1 and CDR2 are MDHEN and SYDVKM. V lost 4 bases and J lost 5, with 8 bases in between. The CDR3 runs to 12 residues. CDR3 sequence reads: CASSSGGETQYF. CDR3 DNA sequence: TGTGCCAGCAGTTCCGGTGGGGAGACCCAGTACTTC.

This chain links TRBV7-2 with TRBJ2-6; D uncertain. CDR1 and CDR2 (germline): SGHTA, FQGNSA. The V end lost 5 bases, the J end lost 1 base, and 21 bases lay between the germline ends. CDR3 size: 19 residues. The chain's CDR3 is CASSGRAGLVLSGANVLTF. CDR3 nucleotide sequence: TGTGCCAGCAGCGGGCGAGCAGGTTTGGTTCTATCTGGGGCCAACGTCCTGACTTTC.

This chain connects TRBV10-1 to TRBJ1-1; no definite D call. The CDR3 is made up of 13 amino acids. Looked up from germline, CDR1 is WNHNN and CDR2 is SYGVQD (reference sequence). V was cut by 6 bases and J by 5 bases, with 13 bases left in between. CDR3 in amino acids: CASRSQEYTEAFF. The CDR3 DNA sequence: TGCGCCAGCAGGAGCCAGGAGTATACTGAAGCTTTCTTT.

This clone occurred once. The rearrangement links TRBV9 to TRBJ1-2; 7 bases are shared with TRBD1. This CDR3 spans 15 amino acids. Germline V gives CDR1 SGDLS, CDR2 YYNGEE. The V and J ends lost 1 base and 8 bases, in that order; junction bases with no gene match: 11. The CDR3 coding sequence is TGTGCCAGCAGCGTACAAAGACAGGGTATGGGGGGCTACACCTTC. It codes for CASSVQRQGMGGYTF.

V usage is TRBV4-3 and J usage is TRBJ2-3; 7 bases are shared with TRBD2. The V segment lost 1 base and the J segment 1 base; nucleotides outside the gene matches: 5. The germline V gene has CDR1 LGHNA and CDR2 YSLEER. This CDR3 region has 16 residues. The CDR3: CASSQAAGSGTDTQYF. CDR3 sequence (DNA): TGCGCCAGCAGCCAAGCAGCGGGAAGTGGCACAGATACGCAGTATTTT.

The V gene is TRBV10-3, the J gene TRBJ2-7; D possibly corresponds to TRBD1 (6 bases). The CDR3 extends over 13 amino acids. The germline V and J ends were trimmed by 6 bases and 4 bases, with 13 bases remaining between them. Germline V lookup: CDR1 ENHRY, CDR2 SYGVKD. The CDR3 reads CAIRGTLIYEQYF. CDR3 sequence (DNA): TGTGCCATCAGAGGGACACTAATATACGAGCAGTACTTC.